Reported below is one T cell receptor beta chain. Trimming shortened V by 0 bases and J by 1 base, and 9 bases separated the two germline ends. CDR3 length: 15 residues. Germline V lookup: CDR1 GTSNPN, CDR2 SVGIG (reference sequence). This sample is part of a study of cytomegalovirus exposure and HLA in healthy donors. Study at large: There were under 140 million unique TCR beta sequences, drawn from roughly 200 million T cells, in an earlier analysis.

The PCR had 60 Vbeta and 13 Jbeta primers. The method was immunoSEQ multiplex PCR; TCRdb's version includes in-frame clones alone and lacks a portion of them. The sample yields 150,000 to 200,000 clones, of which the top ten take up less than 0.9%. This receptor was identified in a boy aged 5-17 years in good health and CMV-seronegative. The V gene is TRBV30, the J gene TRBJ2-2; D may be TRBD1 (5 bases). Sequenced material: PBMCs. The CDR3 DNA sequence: TGTGCCTGGAGTGTCGGGCAGGGGAACACCGGGGAGCTGTTTTTT. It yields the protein CAWSVGQGNTGELFF.